Below, 6 T cell receptor beta chains from the same sample are listed, as sequenced in a study of control samples from healthy donors and cancer patients. Profiled with immunoSEQ multiplex PCR; TCRdb holds only in-frame clones, not every one. The sample yields roughly 130,000 clones, approximately 90% seen once. Sequences were obtained from blood. These receptors were taken from a man aged 18 to 29 in good health.

The J gene is TRBJ1-3, the V gene TRBV3-1 (or the pseudogene TRBV3-2); tentative D call: TRBD1 (5 bases). The germline V gene has CDR1 LGHDT and CDR2 YNNKEL (reference sequence). The CDR3 has 15 amino acids. Trimming removed 3 bases from V and 3 bases from J, with 12 bases in between. CDR3 residues: CASSQGGGSGNTIYF. The DNA of the CDR3 is TGTGCCAGCAGCCAGGGGGGAGGAAGTGGAAACACCATATATTTT.

The chain links TRBV2 to TRBJ2-1; 11 bases fit TRBD2. Germline V gene data show CDR1 as SNHLY and CDR2 as FYNNEI. The CDR3 sequence is 15 residues long. V dropped 1 base and J dropped 10; count of bases not matched to a gene: 6. CDR3 residues: CASSEVSGGAYEQFF. CDR3 bases: TGTGCCAGCAGTGAAGTTAGCGGGGGGGCATACGAGCAGTTCTTC.

The rearrangement joins TRBV29-1 to TRBJ1-2; the D is unclear. CDR3 length equals 13 residues. Germline V gives CDR1 SQVTM, CDR2 ANQGSEA. Trimming took off 7 bases at V and 1 base at J, with 13 bases between the two ends. The CDR3 nucleotides are TGCAGCGCCCCTCGACGAGATAACTATGGCTACACCTTC. Protein: CSAPRRDNYGYTF.

V is TRBV6-6 and J is TRBJ2-7; 7 bases agree with TRBD2. The junction had 7 bases not matched to a gene; V was cut back by 0 bases and J by 5 bases. This CDR3 has 15 amino acids. CDR1 is MNHNY, CDR2 SVGAGI, per germline (reference sequence). The CDR3 DNA follows: TGTGCCAGCAGTTACTCCGCGGGAGAGTCGGACGAGCAGTACTTC. Translated, it gives CASSYSAGESDEQYF.

This sequence joins TRBV5-1 and TRBJ2-5; no reliable D call. V gave up 0 bases and J gave up 3 bases, with 9 bases separating them. The germline CDR1 and CDR2 sequences are SGHRS and YFSETQ. CDR3 size: 14 residues. This chain's CDR3 is CASSLGTAKETQYF. The CDR3 region has the DNA TGCGCCAGCAGCTTGGGGACCGCGAAAGAGACCCAGTACTTC.

This clone was picked up one time. This chain joins TRBV5-1 and TRBJ2-7; D may be TRBD1 (6 bases). Trimming removed 3 bases from V and 6 bases from J, with 13 bases in between. This CDR3 is built from 13 residues. Germline assignment: CDR1 SGHRS and CDR2 YFSETQ. The CDR3 is CASSWGQGTEQYF. For the CDR3, the DNA is TGCGCCAGCAGCTGGGGTCAGGGGACCGAGCAGTACTTC.